This is a list of T cell receptor beta chains from one sample in a study of blood T cell repertoires in COVID-19. Produced via immunoSEQ multiplex PCR; TCRdb's table is partial and in-frame only. This table holds about 160,000 clones, about 87% found once. Sequencing used peripheral blood. These receptors were collected from a woman in her sixties who had recovered from COVID-19. Each CDR3 is given with its conserved first and last residue. D genes are given only for firm matches. Size is omitted from some rows. Given values are once, few, many or a class for expanded clones.

j_call,d_call,clone_size,v_call,cdr3_nt,cdr3_aa
TRBJ2-5,TRBD2,.,TRBV7-2,TGTGCCAGCTCTATAGCGGGGGAAGAGACCCAGTACTTC,CASSIAGEETQYF
TRBJ1-5,TRBD1,.,TRBV6-5,TGTGCCAGCAGTACAGGGGTGAATCAGCCCCAGCATTTT,CASSTGVNQPQHF
TRBJ2-5,TRBD2,.,TRBV5-4,TGTGCCAGCAGCGGTACGGGGGGTCCCCAAGAGACCCAGTACTTC,CASSGTGGPQETQYF
TRBJ1-2,.,.,TRBV27,TGTGCCAGCAGTTCCCAGGGGCTAGGGGGCTACACCTTC,CASSSQGLGGYTF
TRBJ1-6,.,.,TRBV11-2,TGTGCCAGCAGCTTAGAGGCCAGCCTTCAGGCCCTCCACTTT,CASSLEASLQALHF
TRBJ1-1,.,once,TRBV5-1,TGCGCCAGCAGCTTGGCCGAGGGTATGAACACTGAAGCTTTCTTT,CASSLAEGMNTEAFF
TRBJ2-1,TRBD1,.,TRBV5-1,TGCGCCAGCAGTCGACAGGGACGGGGCAATGAGCAGTTCTTC,CASSRQGRGNEQFF
TRBJ2-7,TRBD2,.,TRBV7-2,TGTGCCAGCAGCTTAGGGGGGGGGAAGTCCTACGAGCAGTACTTC,CASSLGGGKSYEQYF
TRBJ1-1,TRBD1,few,TRBV11-3,TGTGCCAGCAGCCCGGGACAGGGGAACACTGAAGCTTTCTTT,CASSPGQGNTEAFF
TRBJ1-6,TRBD1,.,TRBV5-1,TGCGCCAGCAGCGCGGGACAGGGGGCACCCCTCCACTTT,CASSAGQGAPLHF
TRBJ2-1,TRBD2,.,TRBV2,TGTGCCAGCAGTGACTCCAGCGGGGGGGCGTTCAATGAGCAGTTCTTC,CASSDSSGGAFNEQFF
TRBJ1-2,.,.,TRBV2,TGTGCCAGCAGTGCGGGCTATGGCTACACCTTC,CASSAGYGYTF
TRBJ2-3,.,once,TRBV5-4,TGTGCCAGCAGCTTAACTCCACAGGATACGCAGTATTTT,CASSLTPQDTQYF
TRBJ1-3,.,few,TRBV28,TGTGCCAGCAGTTTACGGGGGGGCCAAGGAGAGAACACCATATATTTT,CASSLRGGQGENTIYF
TRBJ1-5,.,.,TRBV4-2,TGTGCCAGCAGCCAATTCGACAGAAGCAATCAGCCCCAGCATTTT,CASSQFDRSNQPQHF
TRBJ2-7,TRBD1,.,TRBV6-2/TRBV6-3,TGTGCCAGCAGTTACCGTCGGGGACAGGGGGCATCCTACGAGCAGTACTTC,CASSYRRGQGASYEQYF
TRBJ1-4,.,.,TRBV27,TGTGCCAGCAGTTCCAGCCCTCACAGGGCGGCTAATGAAAAACTGTTTTTT,CASSSSPHRAANEKLFF
TRBJ2-7,.,.,TRBV13,TGTGCCAGCAGCCTAACCGGGAACTACGAGCAGTACTTC,CASSLTGNYEQYF
TRBJ2-1,.,.,TRBV4-3,TGCGCCAGCAGCCAGTACGGCGGGGATCTAAACAATGAGCAGTTCTTC,CASSQYGGDLNNEQFF
TRBJ1-1,TRBD1,.,TRBV29-1,TGCAGCGTTCGTTTGAGGACAGGCGCCACTGAAGCTTTCTTT,CSVRLRTGATEAFF
TRBJ2-7,TRBD1,.,TRBV28,TGTGCCAGCAGACAACCGGGACAGGGGGCCCACGAGCAGTACTTC,CASRQPGQGAHEQYF
TRBJ1-6,.,few,TRBV2,TGTGCCAGCAGTGATGCGGGGGCTACCTATAATTCACCCCTCCACTTT,CASSDAGATYNSPLHF
TRBJ1-1,TRBD1,.,TRBV19,TGTGCCAGTAGTACGCGGGGACAGGGCTTAAGAGGAGGGGACACTGAAGCTTTCTTT,CASSTRGQGLRGGDTEAFF
TRBJ1-2,TRBD1,.,TRBV19,TGTGCCAGTAGTCCCGGGACAGGGGGCATAAACACCTTC,CASSPGTGGINTF
TRBJ2-1,.,.,TRBV6-5,TGTGCCAGCACCATCCGCTGGGGACTCGGCAATGAGCAGTTCTTC,CASTIRWGLGNEQFF
TRBJ2-3,.,.,TRBV4-2,TGTGCCAGCACCCATGGGGCGGGGGCCAGCGAAGATACGCAGTATTTT,CASTHGAGASEDTQYF
TRBJ2-3,.,.,TRBV5-4,TGTGCCAGCAGCTTGGGTGGGACTGGCACAGATACGCAGTATTTT,CASSLGGTGTDTQYF
TRBJ2-1,TRBD2,.,TRBV5-1,TGCGCCAGCAGCTCCGGGGGGGGGCACTTATACAATGAGCAGTTCTTC,CASSSGGGHLYNEQFF
TRBJ2-1,TRBD1,.,TRBV6-6,TGTGCCACCCATTGGGGACAGGGCAACAATGAGCAGTTCTTC,CATHWGQGNNEQFF
TRBJ1-1,.,.,TRBV29-1,TGCAGCGTCCTTCAGGGGAACACTGAAGCTTTCTTT,CSVLQGNTEAFF
TRBJ2-3,TRBD2,few,TRBV4-2,TGTGCCAGCAGCCAATATGCGGGGGGCGGAGTAGATACGCAGTATTTT,CASSQYAGGGVDTQYF
TRBJ2-3,TRBD2,.,TRBV11-1,TGTGCCAGCAGCTCGGGACTAGTCACAGATACGCAGTATTTT,CASSSGLVTDTQYF
TRBJ2-7,.,few,TRBV9,TGTGCCAGCAGCGTAGAGGAGCGGCCACCCTACGAGCAGTACTTC,CASSVEERPPYEQYF
TRBJ2-1,TRBD2,.,TRBV11-2,TGTGCCAGCAGCCGGACTAGCGGGGCGGCCGTGCGATTCTTC,CASSRTSGAAVRFF
TRBJ1-2,.,.,TRBV7-3,TGTGCCAGCAGCCGAGGACAGTCCATCTATGGCTACACCTTC,CASSRGQSIYGYTF
TRBJ2-3,.,once,TRBV6-5,TGTGCCAGCAGTTCCCCGGGGAGGATAGATACGCAGTATTTT,CASSSPGRIDTQYF
TRBJ1-2,TRBD1,.,TRBV5-5,TGTGCCAGCAGCTTGGAGGACAGGAGCCGGACCTTC,CASSLEDRSRTF
TRBJ2-1,.,.,TRBV28,TGTGCCAGCAGTCTGTCCTACAATGAGCAGTTCTTC,CASSLSYNEQFF
TRBJ1-1,.,.,TRBV27,TGTGCCAGCAGTTTATTCAGACAGGCTAACACTGAAGCTTTCTTT,CASSLFRQANTEAFF
TRBJ1-5,.,once,TRBV30,TGTGCCTGCTCGACAGGTCCCCGGGCGGGGCCCCAGCATTTT,CACSTGPRAGPQHF
TRBJ2-5,TRBD2,.,TRBV6-5,TGTGCCAGCAGGGCGCTAGCGGGGGGGCAAGAGACCCAGTACTTC,CASRALAGGQETQYF
TRBJ2-2,TRBD1,.,TRBV6-9,TGTGCCAGCAGTTGCAGGACAGGGACCGGGGAGCTGTTTTTT,CASSCRTGTGELFF
TRBJ1-2,TRBD1,.,TRBV18,TGTGCCAGCTCACCGCAGACAGGGATGGGGGTTCGCTACACCTTC,CASSPQTGMGVRYTF
TRBJ2-7,.,.,TRBV5-1,TGCGCCAGCAGCTTGGTACAGGGAAACTACGAGCAGTACTTC,CASSLVQGNYEQYF
TRBJ2-2,.,.,TRBV6-5,TGTGCCAGCAGTTACAATGTGAGGGCGGGAACCGGGGAGCTGTTTTTT,CASSYNVRAGTGELFF
TRBJ1-2,TRBD1,.,TRBV24-1,TGTGCCACCAGTGATTATCGGACAGGGGAGCGCGGCTACACCTTC,CATSDYRTGERGYTF
TRBJ1-5,TRBD1,.,TRBV6-5,TGTGCCAGCAGGACAGGGGGGAATCAGCCCCAGCATTTT,CASRTGGNQPQHF
TRBJ1-1,TRBD1,.,TRBV6-5,TGTGCCAGCAAGCCCGACAGGGGGATGAACACTGAAGCTTTCTTT,CASKPDRGMNTEAFF
TRBJ1-1,.,.,TRBV5-1,TGCGCCAGCAGCTCTGGACAGAGGGGCACTGAAGCTTTCTTT,CASSSGQRGTEAFF
TRBJ1-1,.,.,TRBV28,TGTGCCAGCGGATACCAGGCGTCGAACACTGAAGCTTTCTTT,CASGYQASNTEAFF